This TCR beta chain was obtained from a study of T cell changes during pregnancy in multiple sclerosis. The CDR3 covers 18 residues. The ends lost 1 base at V and 4 bases at J; junction bases unmatched: 8. Germline CDR1 and CDR2: SGHAT and FQNNGV. Clones were sequenced by immunoSEQ multiplex PCR, and TCRdb holds only the in-frame ones, with some missing. The sample has 81,000 or so clones, about 91% seen once. This chain links TRBV11-2 with TRBJ2-3, with 13 bases matching TRBD2. Specimen: PBMCs, collected in the first trimester of pregnancy. This TCR was recovered from a female donor in good health, serving as a control in a pregnancy study. Some clones in this sample may be carry-over from other donors' samples. DNA for the CDR3: TGTGCCAGCAGCTTAGTCCGGACTAGCGGGAGTTTTCCAGATACGCAGTATTTT. Translation gives CASSLVRTSGSFPDTQYF.